This TCR beta chain was sequenced during a study of T cell responses to AZD1222 COVID-19 vaccine. Study-level points and caveats: White British people made up most donors, females outnumbered males, and clonal diversity was possibly underestimated.

Only in-frame clones appear in the TCRdb table, and some are missing; sequencing was by immunoSEQ multiplex PCR. The sample records roughly 160,000 clones, roughly nine tenths being singletons. Concerning this clone itself: The antigen is unknown.

CDR3 length: 14 amino acids. Trimming took 6 bases from V and 11 from J; bases not matched to a gene: 13. Germline V gives CDR1 SQVTM, CDR2 ANQGSEA. The sample was peripheral blood, taken on day 0 of AZD1222 vaccination. This TCR derives from an adult in good health. The rearrangement links TRBV29-1 to TRBJ1-2; 12 bases are a match to TRBD1. The CDR3 region has the DNA TGCAGCGTCCTCCCCCGGGACAGGGGGCGTATGTACACCTTC. This sequence encodes CSVLPRDRGRMYTF.